Listed below are T cell receptor beta chains from one sample, sequenced in a study of T-cell reconstitution after alpha-beta-depleted transplantation in children. TCRdb called the PCR reads again in MiXCR, with one record for every CDR3 protein. The repertoire holds approximately 640,000 distinct CDR3 sequences, approximately 16% seen once, with about 1.1% in the top ten. This specimen consisted of PBMCs from the stem cell graft donor, obtained from the stem cell graft. Receptors were obtained from a human donor who donated a stem cell graft to a child with acute myeloid leukemia. The CDR3 runs from the conserved cysteine through the conserved F or W. Size tells how often a clone was seen (once, few, many) or the class of an expanded clone, and some rows leave it out.

V | length | size | CDR3
TRBV20-1 | 13 | many | CSPEGGDLGGYTF
TRBV6-1 | 14 | many | CASRLQGRGAEAFF
TRBV15 | 15 | . | CATSRFQGAQEKLFF
TRBV27 | 13 | many | CASSSTGYYEQYF
TRBV20-1 | 13 | many | CSASWRGNYEQYF
TRBV9 | 16 | . | CASSVVGSGGGETQYF
TRBV5-1 | 14 | few | CASSSSADQETQYF
TRBV20-1 | 13 | many | CSAMTGWNTEAFF
TRBV7-9 | 15 | few | CASSLGGQGVSEAFF
TRBV20-1 | 14 | many | CSALDRPWAYEQYF
TRBV20-1 | 14 | many | CSAERTGEGYGYTF
TRBV7-2 | 14 | . | CASSLTGEWETQYF
TRBV7-9 | 13 | . | CASSEKGGREQYF
TRBV7-2 | 14 | few | CASSLALRDQPQHF
TRBV7-9 | 14 | many | CASSFNNPGETQYF
TRBV5-1 | 14 | . | CASNNQGKPGELFF
TRBV12-3/TRBV12-4 | 16 | . | CASGGQGLGLGQPQHF
TRBV5-1 | 15 | . | CASSLGTGGSSEAFF
TRBV2 | 14 | . | CASSLFRDSNEQFF
TRBV7-9 | 14 | many | CASRTTGGQETQYF
TRBV12-3/TRBV12-4 | 14 | many | CASSLDRGENTIYF
TRBV7-2 | 15 | few | CASSPRVGEKNGYTF
TRBV25-1 | 14 | many | CASSVVDINYGYTF
TRBV20-1 | 13 | . | CSARDAQSNEQFF
TRBV27 | 13 | . | CASSYLSDNEQFF
TRBV29-1 | 13 | few | CSVGDPGGTEQFF
TRBV7-9 | 14 | . | CASSLSTGYAEKFF
TRBV5-1 | 20 | few | CASSLARSKTSLGGANVLTF
TRBV20-1 | 12 | many | CSADRQGNGYTF
TRBV4-1 | 16 | . | CASSQVATSDPETQYF
TRBV5-1 | 14 | few | CASRSTGAATEAFF
TRBV20-1 | 15 | many | CSAQGPVQGGTEAFF
TRBV20-1 | 13 | many | CSARRGANEKLFF
TRBV20-1 | 16 | few | CSARDPNGSRNQPQHF
TRBV12-3/TRBV12-4 | 16 | few | CASSLERGGGGEKLFF
TRBV7-3 | 17 | few | CASSSIGGRSSTGELFF
TRBV7-2 | 13 | many | CASSLRNSKPAFF
TRBV6-5 | 15 | . | CASSYSGTGADTQYF
TRBV20-1 | 13 | many | CSVPGESNTEAFF
TRBV10-1 | 19 | . | CASSEGTVGQWESTDTQYF
TRBV20-1 | 15 | . | CSASGGESRQETQYF
TRBV5-4 | 15 | few | CASSLGGQGNEKLFF
TRBV20-1 | 14 | . | CSARETRRTGELFF
TRBV20-1 | 14 | few | CSAASRGPTGELFF
TRBV5-1 | 16 | . | CASSQKTGGLTDTQYF
TRBV7-9 | 14 | . | CASSLAGRMTEAFF
TRBV20-1 | 15 | many | CSATPTATTNEKLFF
TRBV6-5 | 17 | . | CASSYSEGPGKTGELFF
TRBV24-1 | 11 | many | CATSGDYGYTF
TRBV7-9 | 14 | many | CASSLFGDDYGYTF
TRBV20-1 | 14 | many | CSARGTSGGALQYF
TRBV7-2 | 14 | . | CASTKMGGTDTQYF
TRBV12-3/TRBV12-4 | 13 | many | CASDGKGFDEQFF
TRBV10-2 | 14 | few | CASSGGLVRETQYF
TRBV7-2 | 14 | many | CASSFAPMNTEAFF
TRBV7-2 | 14 | few | CASRFSDRAEKLFF
TRBV20-1 | 14 | many | CSARDRSSSSRYTF
TRBV20-1 | 12 | many | CSATPGNQPQHF